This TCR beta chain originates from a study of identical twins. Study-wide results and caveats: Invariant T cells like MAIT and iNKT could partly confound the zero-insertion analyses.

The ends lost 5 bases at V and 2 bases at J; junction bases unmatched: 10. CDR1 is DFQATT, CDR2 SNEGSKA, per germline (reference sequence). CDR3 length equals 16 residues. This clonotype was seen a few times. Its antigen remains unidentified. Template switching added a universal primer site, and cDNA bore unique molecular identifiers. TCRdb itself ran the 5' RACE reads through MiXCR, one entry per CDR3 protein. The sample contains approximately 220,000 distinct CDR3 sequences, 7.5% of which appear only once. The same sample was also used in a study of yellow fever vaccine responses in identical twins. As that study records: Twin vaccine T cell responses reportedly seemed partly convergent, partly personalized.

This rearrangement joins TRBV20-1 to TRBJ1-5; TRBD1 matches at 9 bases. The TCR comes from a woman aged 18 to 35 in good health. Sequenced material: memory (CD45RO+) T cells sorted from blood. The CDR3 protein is CSALRDREGRNQPQHF. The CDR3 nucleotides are TGCAGTGCTCTCCGGGACAGGGAGGGGCGCAATCAGCCCCAGCATTTT.